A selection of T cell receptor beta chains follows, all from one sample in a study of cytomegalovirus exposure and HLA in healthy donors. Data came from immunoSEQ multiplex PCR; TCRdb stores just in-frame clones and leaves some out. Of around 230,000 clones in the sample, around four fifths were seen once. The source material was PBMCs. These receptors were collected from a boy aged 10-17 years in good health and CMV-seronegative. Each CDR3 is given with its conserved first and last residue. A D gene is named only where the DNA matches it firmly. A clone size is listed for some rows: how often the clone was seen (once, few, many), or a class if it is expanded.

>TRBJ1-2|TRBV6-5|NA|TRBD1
CASSYGQGAYYGYTF
TGTGCCAGCAGTTACGGACAGGGGGCGTACTATGGCTACACCTTC
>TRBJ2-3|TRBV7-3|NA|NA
CASSAGLHRGDTQYF
TGTGCCAGCAGCGCGGGACTCCACCGAGGAGATACGCAGTATTTT
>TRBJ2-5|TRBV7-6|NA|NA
CASSLGTLEQYF
TGTGCCAGCAGCTTAGGGACTCTAGAGCAGTACTTC
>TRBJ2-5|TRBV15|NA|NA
CATSRDYAGLKTQYF
TGTGCCACCAGCAGAGATTACGCAGGGCTGAAGACCCAGTACTTC
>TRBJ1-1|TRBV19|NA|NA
CASSQTGFTEAFF
TGTGCCAGTAGTCAGACAGGTTTCACTGAAGCTTTCTTT
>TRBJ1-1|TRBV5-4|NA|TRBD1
CASSLPRTGWRAEAFF
TGTGCCAGCAGCTTGCCTCGGACAGGGTGGAGGGCTGAAGCTTTCTTT
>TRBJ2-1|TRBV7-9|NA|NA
CASSGAGTLAYNEQFF
TGTGCCAGCAGTGGTGCCGGGACTCTCGCCTACAATGAGCAGTTCTTC
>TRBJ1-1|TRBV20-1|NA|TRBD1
CSAGQGTRAFF
TGCAGTGCCGGACAGGGGACAAGAGCTTTCTTT
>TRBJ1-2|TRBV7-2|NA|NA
CASSLASALANYGYTF
TGTGCCAGCAGCTTAGCGTCTGCTCTAGCTAACTATGGCTACACCTTC
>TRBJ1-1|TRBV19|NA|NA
CATATTGIGTEAFF
TGTGCCACAGCCACCACAGGAATAGGCACTGAAGCTTTCTTT
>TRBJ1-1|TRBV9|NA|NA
CASSVFPSNTEAFF
TGTGCCAGCAGCGTCTTTCCCTCGAACACTGAAGCTTTCTTT
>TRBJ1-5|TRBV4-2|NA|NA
CASSSQGSLIKPQHF
TGTGCCAGCAGCTCCCAGGGGTCCTTGATCAAGCCCCAGCATTTT
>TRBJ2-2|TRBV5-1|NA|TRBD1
CASSWRQGATGELFF
TGCGCCAGCAGCTGGCGACAGGGGGCGACCGGGGAGCTGTTTTTT
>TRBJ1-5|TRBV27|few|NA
CASSWRGQPQHF
TGTGCCAGCAGTTGGAGGGGACAGCCCCAGCATTTT
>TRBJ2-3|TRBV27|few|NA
CASSPPLGGVSTDTQYF
TGTGCCAGCAGTCCCCCTTTAGGGGGAGTTAGCACAGATACGCAGTATTTT
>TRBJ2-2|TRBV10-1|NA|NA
CASSLTSNTGELFF
TGCGCCAGCAGCCTGACTAGTAACACCGGGGAGCTGTTTTTT
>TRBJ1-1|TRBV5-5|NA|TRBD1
CASSFQGGEAFF
TGTGCCAGCAGCTTCCAGGGGGGTGAAGCTTTCTTT
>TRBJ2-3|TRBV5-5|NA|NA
CASSLTRGSTDTQYF
TGTGCCAGCAGCTTGACTCGCGGCAGCACAGATACGCAGTATTTT
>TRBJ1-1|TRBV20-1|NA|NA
CSARISEAFF
TGCAGTGCTAGAATCAGTGAAGCTTTCTTT
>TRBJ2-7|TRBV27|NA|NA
CASSFLTGSYEQYF
TGTGCCAGCAGTTTTTTGACAGGATCCTACGAGCAGTACTTC
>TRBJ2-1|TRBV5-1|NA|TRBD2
CASSIPQTSGSSNEQFF
TGCGCCAGCAGCATCCCACAAACTAGCGGGAGTAGCAATGAGCAGTTCTTC
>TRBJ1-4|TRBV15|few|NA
CATSRDMNEKLFF
TGTGCCACCAGCAGAGACATGAATGAAAAACTGTTTTTT
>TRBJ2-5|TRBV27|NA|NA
CASSFLGSQETQYF
TGTGCCAGCAGTTTCCTTGGGAGCCAAGAGACCCAGTACTTC
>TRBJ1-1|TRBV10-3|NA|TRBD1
CAISDWDRGRSTEAFF
TGTGCCATCAGTGATTGGGACAGGGGGCGATCGACTGAAGCTTTCTTT
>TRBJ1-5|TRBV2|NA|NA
CASSDTSGQPQHF
TGTGCCAGCAGTGATACCTCGGGTCAGCCCCAGCATTTT
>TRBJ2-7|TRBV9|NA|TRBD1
CASSSRDRDDEQYF
TGTGCCAGCAGCTCGCGGGACAGGGACGACGAGCAGTACTTC
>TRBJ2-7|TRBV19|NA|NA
CASSIRAGAPYEQYF
TGTGCCAGTAGTATACGGGCGGGGGCCCCCTACGAGCAGTACTTC
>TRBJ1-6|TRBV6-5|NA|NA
CASSYWGREGSPLHF
TGTGCCAGCAGTTACTGGGGCAGGGAGGGTTCACCCCTCCACTTT
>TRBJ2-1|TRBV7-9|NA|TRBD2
CASSLGEGLAGPYNEQFF
TGTGCCAGCAGCTTAGGGGAGGGGCTAGCGGGACCCTACAATGAGCAGTTCTTC
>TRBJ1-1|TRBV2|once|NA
CASSHKTANTEAFF
TGTGCCAGCAGTCACAAGACAGCGAACACTGAAGCTTTCTTT
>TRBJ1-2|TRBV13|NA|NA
CASSFPGIGYTF
TGTGCCAGCAGCTTTCCGGGGATAGGCTACACCTTC
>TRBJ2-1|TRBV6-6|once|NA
CASSYLTTFSYNEQFF
TGTGCCAGCAGTTACCTGACTACCTTTTCCTACAATGAGCAGTTCTTC
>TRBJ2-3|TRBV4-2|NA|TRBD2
CASSPRGGWRDTQYF
TGTGCCAGCAGCCCCCGGGGGGGTTGGAGAGATACGCAGTATTTT
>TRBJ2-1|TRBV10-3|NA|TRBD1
CAISDWQGVDEQFF
TGTGCCATCAGTGACTGGCAGGGGGTTGATGAGCAGTTCTTC
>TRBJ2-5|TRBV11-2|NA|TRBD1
CASSSGQSETQYF
TGTGCCAGCAGCTCGGGACAGTCGGAGACCCAGTACTTC
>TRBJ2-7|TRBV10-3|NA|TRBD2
CAISDGSGRFPYEQYF
TGTGCCATCAGTGACGGTAGCGGGAGATTCCCCTACGAGCAGTACTTC